The sequence of this T cell receptor (beta chain) was determined in a study of early T cells in non-severe SARS-CoV-2 infection. Study information: The authors sequenced bulk RNA from unsorted whole blood, leaving chains unpaired. Study outcomes and limitations: Clonotype matching in VDJdb favored anti-spike CD8 responses and did not capture private and CD4 specificities.

Attachment of unique molecular identifiers was made to individual cDNA molecules. TCRdb called the 5' RACE reads again in MiXCR, with one record for every CDR3 protein. The sample yields 25,000 to 30,000 distinct CDR3 sequences, about 6% seen once. The CDR3 runs to 14 residues. Germline CDR1 is LNHDA and CDR2 is SQIVND (reference sequence). Germline trimming cut 6 bases from V and 2 bases from J; bases unmatched to any gene: 3. This clonotype was observed many times. Its specificity is unknown. The TCR was taken from an adult who was a healthcare worker with PCR-confirmed SARS-CoV-2 infection or an uninfected control (not recorded which). Sequencing input: whole blood. The chain carries TRBV19 and TRBJ2-1; 8 bases map to TRBD1. In nucleotides, the CDR3 is TGTGCCAGTAGCCGGGACAGGACCTACAATGAGCAGTTCTTC. It encodes CASSRDRTYNEQFF.